This T cell receptor beta chain was documented in a study of blood T cells in healthy people across ages. The overall study: When template switching was applied, about one barcoded beta molecule was captured per two T cells.

There are 12 residues in the CDR3. The V and J ends lost 1 base and 6 bases respectively, with 5 bases between them. Germline V gives CDR1 SGHRS, CDR2 YFSETQ. In this sample, this clonotype turned up once. Primers used in a second PCR of roughly 7 to 12 cycles were a sample-barcoded 5' primer and a J-beta primer mix. TCRdb re-derived calls from the 5' RACE reads in MiXCR, one entry per CDR3 protein. The sample has about 930,000 distinct CDR3 sequences; roughly 28% are singletons. This sample was also put to use in a study of T cells of mothers and their children.

V and J are TRBV5-1 and TRBJ2-1; no clear D gene. The receptor was isolated from a woman in her 40s in good health. Specimen: blood. CDR3 nucleotides: TGCGCCAGCAGCTTGCGGGTCAATGAGCAGTTCTTC. Translation gives CASSLRVNEQFF. Full variable domain (rest looked up from reference TRBV5-1 and TRBJ2-1): KAGVTQTPRYLIKTRGQQVTLSCSPISGHRSVSWYQQTPGQGLQFLFEYFSETQRNKGNFPGRFSGRQFSNSRSEMNVSTLELGDSALYLCASSLRVNEQFFGPGTRLTVL.